Below, one T cell receptor (beta chain) is given with its context. This specimen comes from a study of blood T cell repertoires in COVID-19. Study context: Acute and convalescent COVID-19 specimens originated in the United States, Italy and Spain. T cells, B-cell-depleted T cells, or PBMCs supplied cDNA or gDNA.

As processed by the authors: Nucleated cell counts were estimated from reference gene primer amplification. Here immunoSEQ multiplex PCR was the method, and the copy in TCRdb shows in-frame clones only, minus some. V, J and clone size derive from that table, while D and trimming were established from the DNA sequence. The sample contains over 100,000 clones, around 90% of which appear only once. The sequence came from a woman aged 50 to 60 with COVID-19, enrolled during active disease. The sequenced sample consisted of peripheral blood.

The CDR3 DNA reads as TGCAGCGTCCCCCGGGGGGCAGGGACGAGTAACGAGCAGTACTTC. This translates into CSVPRGAGTSNEQYF. The genes are TRBV29-1 and TRBJ2-7, with D possibly being TRBD2 (7 bases). The V end was cut by 6 bases, the J end by 5 bases, with 23 bases between. Germline CDR1 SQVTM, CDR2 ANQGSEA. CDR3 length: 15 residues.